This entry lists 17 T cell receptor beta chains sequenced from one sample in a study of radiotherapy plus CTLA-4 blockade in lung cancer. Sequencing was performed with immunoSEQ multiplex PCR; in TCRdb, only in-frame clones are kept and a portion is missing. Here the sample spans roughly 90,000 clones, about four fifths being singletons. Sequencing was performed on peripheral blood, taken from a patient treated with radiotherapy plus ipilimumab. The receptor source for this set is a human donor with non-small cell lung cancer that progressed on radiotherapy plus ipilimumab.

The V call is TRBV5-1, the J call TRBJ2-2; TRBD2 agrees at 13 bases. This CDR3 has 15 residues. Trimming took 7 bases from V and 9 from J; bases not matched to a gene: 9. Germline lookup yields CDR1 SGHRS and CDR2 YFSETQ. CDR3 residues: CASSLGLAGRRELFF. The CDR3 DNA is TGCGCCAGCTCCTTGGGACTAGCGGGACGCCGGGAGCTGTTTTTT. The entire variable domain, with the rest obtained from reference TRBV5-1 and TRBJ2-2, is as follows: KAGVTQTPRYLIKTRGQQVTLSCSPISGHRSVSWYQQTPGQGLQFLFEYFSETQRNKGNFPGRFSGRQFSNSRSEMNVSTLELGDSALYLCASSLGLAGRRELFFGEGSRLTVL.

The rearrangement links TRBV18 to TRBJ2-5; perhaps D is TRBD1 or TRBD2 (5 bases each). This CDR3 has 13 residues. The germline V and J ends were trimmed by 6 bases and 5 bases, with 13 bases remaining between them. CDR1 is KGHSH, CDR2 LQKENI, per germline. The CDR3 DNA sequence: TGTGCCAGCTCCCAAAGGGGCGGGGAGACCCAGTACTTC. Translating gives CASSQRGGETQYF.

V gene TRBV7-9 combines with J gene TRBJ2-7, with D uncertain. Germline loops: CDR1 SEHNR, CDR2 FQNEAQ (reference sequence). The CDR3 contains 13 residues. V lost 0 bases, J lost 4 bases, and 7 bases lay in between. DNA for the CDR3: TGTGCCAGCAGCTTAGCAGCCTTGTACGAGCAGTACGTC. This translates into CASSLAALYEQYV.

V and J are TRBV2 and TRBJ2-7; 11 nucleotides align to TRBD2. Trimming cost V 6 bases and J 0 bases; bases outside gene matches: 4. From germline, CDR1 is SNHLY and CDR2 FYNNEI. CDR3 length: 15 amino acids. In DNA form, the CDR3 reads TGTGCCAGCAGGACGACTAGCGGGAACTCCTACGAGCAGTACGTC. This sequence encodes CASRTTSGNSYEQYV.

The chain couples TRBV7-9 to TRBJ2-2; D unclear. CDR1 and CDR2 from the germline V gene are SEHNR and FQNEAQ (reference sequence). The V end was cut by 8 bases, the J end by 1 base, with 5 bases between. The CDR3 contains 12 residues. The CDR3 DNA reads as TGTGCCAGCGGGAAGAACACCGGGGAGCTGTTTTTT. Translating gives CASGKNTGELFF.

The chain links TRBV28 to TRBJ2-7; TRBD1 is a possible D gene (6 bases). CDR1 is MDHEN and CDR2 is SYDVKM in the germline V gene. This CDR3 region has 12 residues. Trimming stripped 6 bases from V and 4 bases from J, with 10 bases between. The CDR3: CASSTTGYEQYV. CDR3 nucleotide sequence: TGTGCCAGCAGCACAACAGGGTACGAGCAGTACGTC.

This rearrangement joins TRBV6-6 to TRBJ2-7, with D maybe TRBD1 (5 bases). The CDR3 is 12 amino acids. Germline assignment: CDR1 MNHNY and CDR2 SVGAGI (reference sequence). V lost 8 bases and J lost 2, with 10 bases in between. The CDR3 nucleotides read TGTGCCAGCGGGGCAGCTACCTACGAGCAGTACTTC. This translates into CASGAATYEQYF.

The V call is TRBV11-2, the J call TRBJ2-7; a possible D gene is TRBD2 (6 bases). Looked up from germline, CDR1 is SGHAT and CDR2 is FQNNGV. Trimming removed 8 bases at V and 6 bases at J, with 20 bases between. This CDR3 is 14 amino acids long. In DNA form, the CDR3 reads TGTGCCAGCGGACTCTCCGGGACTGCGTCCGAGCAGTACTTC. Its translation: CASGLSGTASEQYF.

The CDR3 DNA reads as TGTGCCAGCAACCCCCGCCCCGGGCATCAGCCCCAGCATTTT. Residues: CASNPRPGHQPQHF. The J gene is TRBJ1-5, the V gene TRBV28; no definite D call. Trimming shortened V by 7 bases and J by 5 bases, and 15 bases separated the two germline ends. The CDR3 contains 14 residues. Looked up from germline, CDR1 is MDHEN and CDR2 is SYDVKM. Combining the CDR3 with reference TRBV28 and TRBJ1-5 gives the whole variable domain DVKVTQSSRYLVKRTGEKVFLECVQDMDHENMFWYRQDPGLGLRLIYFSYDVKMKEKGDIPEGYSVSREKKERFSLILESASTNQTSMYLCASNPRPGHQPQHFGDGTRLSIL.

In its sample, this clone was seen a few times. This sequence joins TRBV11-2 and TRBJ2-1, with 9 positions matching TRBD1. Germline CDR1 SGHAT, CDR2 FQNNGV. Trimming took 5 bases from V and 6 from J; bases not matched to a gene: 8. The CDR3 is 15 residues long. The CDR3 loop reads CASSLRDREINEQFF. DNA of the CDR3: TGTGCCAGCAGCCTCCGGGACAGGGAAATCAATGAGCAGTTCTTC.

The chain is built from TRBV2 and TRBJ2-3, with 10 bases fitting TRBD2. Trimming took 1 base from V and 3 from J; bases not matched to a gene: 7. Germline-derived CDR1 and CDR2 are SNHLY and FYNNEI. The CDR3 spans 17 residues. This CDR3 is CASSEELTSGQTDTQYF. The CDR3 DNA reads TGTGCCAGCAGTGAAGAATTGACTAGCGGGCAGACAGATACGCAGTATTTT.

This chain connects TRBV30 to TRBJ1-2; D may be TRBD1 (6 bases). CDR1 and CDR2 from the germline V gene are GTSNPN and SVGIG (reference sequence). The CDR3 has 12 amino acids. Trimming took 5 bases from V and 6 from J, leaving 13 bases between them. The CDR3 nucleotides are TGTGCCTGGTCTTCAGGGGCTCATGGCTACACCTTC. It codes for CAWSSGAHGYTF.

The CDR3 coding sequence is TGTGCCAGCAGCAGTGAGAACACTGAAGCTTTCTTT. It codes for CASSSENTEAFF. The V and J genes are TRBV9 and TRBJ1-1, with no clear D. Trimming cost V 4 bases and J 1 base, with 5 bases left between them. The V gene's germline CDR1 is SGDLS and CDR2 YYNGEE. The CDR3 is 12 residues long.

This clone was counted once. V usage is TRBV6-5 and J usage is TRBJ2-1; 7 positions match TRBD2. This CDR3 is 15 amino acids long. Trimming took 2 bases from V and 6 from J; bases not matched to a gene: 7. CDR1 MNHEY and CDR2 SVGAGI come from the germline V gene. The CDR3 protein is CASSYPAGAVNEQFF. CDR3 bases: TGTGCCAGCAGTTACCCCGCGGGAGCTGTCAATGAGCAGTTCTTC.

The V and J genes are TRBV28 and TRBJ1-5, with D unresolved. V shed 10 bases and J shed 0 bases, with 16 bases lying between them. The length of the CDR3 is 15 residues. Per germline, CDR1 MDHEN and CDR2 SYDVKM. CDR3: CATNPGIYSNQPQHF. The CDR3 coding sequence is TGTGCCACCAACCCTGGGATTTATAGCAATCAGCCCCAGCATTTT. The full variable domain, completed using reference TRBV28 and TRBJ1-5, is DVKVTQSSRYLVKRTGEKVFLECVQDMDHENMFWYRQDPGLGLRLIYFSYDVKMKEKGDIPEGYSVSREKKERFSLILESASTNQTSMYLCATNPGIYSNQPQHFGDGTRLSIL.

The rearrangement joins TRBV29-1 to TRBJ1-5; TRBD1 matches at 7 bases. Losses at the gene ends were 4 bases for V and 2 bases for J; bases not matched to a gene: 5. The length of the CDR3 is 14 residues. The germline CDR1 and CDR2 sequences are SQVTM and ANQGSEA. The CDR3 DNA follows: TGCAGCGTTGGGGGTGGACAGGGCAATCAGCCCCAGCATTTT. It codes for CSVGGGQGNQPQHF.

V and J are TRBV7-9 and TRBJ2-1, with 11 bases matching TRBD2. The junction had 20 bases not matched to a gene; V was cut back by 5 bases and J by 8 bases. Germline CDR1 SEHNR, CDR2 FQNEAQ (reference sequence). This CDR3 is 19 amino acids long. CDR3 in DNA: TGTGCCAGCAGCCCGGGTGGACTAGCGGGTAGGTTTCTCGGCGATGAGCAGTTCTTC. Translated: CASSPGGLAGRFLGDEQFF. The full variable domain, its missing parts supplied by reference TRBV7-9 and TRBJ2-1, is DTGVSQNPRHKITKRGQNVTFRCDPISEHNRLYWYRQTLGQGPEFLTYFQNEAQLEKSRLLSDRFSAERPKGSFSTLEIQRTEQGDSAMYLCASSPGGLAGRFLGDEQFFGPGTRLTVL.